A single sample is the source of the 9 T cell receptor beta chains below, sequenced in a study of a mutant IDH1 vaccine in newly diagnosed glioma. No antigen is known for these receptors. Time point described: week 5, during vaccination. What each vaccine dose contained was 300 ug of mutant IDH1 20-mer peptide, accompanied by topical imiquimod. Assay: immunoSEQ multiplex PCR; the TCRdb copy retains only in-frame clones and omits some. The sample includes tens of thousands of clones, roughly 82% of them seen just once. The input for sequencing was PBMCs, taken from a glioma patient whose treatment included an IDH1 peptide vaccine. The receptor set was obtained from a woman aged 18-30 years with glioma. Some clones in this sample may be carry-over from other donors' samples.

The chain uses TRBV5-1 and TRBJ1-2; the D gene is possibly TRBD1 (6 bases). This CDR3 region has 14 residues. Trimming stripped 4 bases from V and 8 bases from J, with 18 bases between. Germline V gene sequence: CDR1 SGHRS, CDR2 YFSETQ. CDR3 region: CASSPLGATSGYTF. CDR3 coding DNA: TGCGCCAGCAGCCCCCTGGGGGCAACCTCCGGCTACACCTTC.

The V call is TRBV19, the J call TRBJ1-1; D is uncertain. The CDR3 totals 13 residues. CDR1 and CDR2 (germline): LNHDA, SQIVND (reference sequence). V lost 8 bases to trimming and J lost 2 bases, with 12 bases between them. The CDR3 DNA is TGTGCCAGTTGCCCAAACTTTAACACTGAAGCTTTCTTT. It translates to CASCPNFNTEAFF.

The gene calls are TRBV6-1 and TRBJ1-1; D may be TRBD1 (6 bases). Germline CDR1 MNHNS, CDR2 SASEGT. The ends were cut back, 4 bases at V and 1 base at J, with 22 bases in the middle. The CDR3 loop spans 18 amino acids. The CDR3 sequence: CASSAPFRGGRRNTEAFF. The CDR3 nucleotides are TGTGCCAGCAGTGCCCCCTTCCGCGGGGGGCGGCGGAACACTGAAGCTTTCTTT.

This chain joins TRBV10-2 and TRBJ1-4; D is possibly TRBD1 (5 bases). Per the germline V gene, CDR1 is WSHSY and CDR2 is SAAADI. This CDR3 is 12 amino acids long. Trimming left V 4 bases short and J 8 bases short, with 8 bases between. CDR3 coding DNA: TGCGCCAGCAGTGTGACAGAGGAAAAACTGTTTTTT. Its translation is CASSVTEEKLFF.

The chain recombines TRBV9 with TRBJ2-5; 13 nucleotides agree with TRBD2. Trimming cost V 0 bases and J 2 bases; bases outside gene matches: 1. The V gene's germline CDR1 is SGDLS and CDR2 YYNGEE. The CDR3 loop spans 16 amino acids. The CDR3: CASSVATSGGQETQYF. In nucleotides, the CDR3 is TGTGCCAGCAGCGTAGCGACTAGCGGGGGGCAAGAGACCCAGTACTTC.

The rearrangement links TRBV7-3 to TRBJ2-3; TRBD2 might be the D (5 bases). CDR1 and CDR2 from the germline V gene are SGHTA and FQGTGA. Trimming removed 4 bases from V and 6 bases from J, with 20 bases in between. The CDR3 is 16 residues long. DNA of the CDR3: TGTGCCAGCAGCTCATCCTTGACGGGGATAAGGGATACGCAGTATTTT. Translation gives CASSSSLTGIRDTQYF.

The chain uses TRBV10-3 and TRBJ1-5, with a possible D match to TRBD1 (5 bases). V gave up 10 bases and J gave up 2 bases, with 9 bases separating them. Germline CDR1 reads ENHRY; CDR2 reads SYGVKD. The CDR3 runs 12 residues. The CDR3 coding sequence is TGTGCCACAACACAGGGCAATCAGCCCCAGCATTTT. Translated, it gives CATTQGNQPQHF.

CDR3 sequence (DNA): TGCGCCAGCAGCCCGACTGTGGGGCGCTACAATGAGCAGTTCTTC. Its translation: CASSPTVGRYNEQFF. The chain combines TRBV5-1 with TRBJ2-1, with D possibly TRBD1 on 5 matching bases. V was cut by 4 bases and J by 3 bases, with 14 bases left in between. The CDR3 consists of 15 residues. Germline V gives CDR1 SGHRS, CDR2 YFSETQ.

The chain joins TRBV10-3 to TRBJ2-1; D ambiguous. Deletions cut 7 bases from V and 8 bases from J, with 24 bases between. CDR1 is ENHRY and CDR2 is SYGVKD in the germline V gene. The CDR3 is 16 amino acids. The DNA of the CDR3 is TGTGCCATCAAAACACAGCAGGCGCCCTTTTCGGATGAGCAGTTCTTC. Translated, it gives CAIKTQQAPFSDEQFF.